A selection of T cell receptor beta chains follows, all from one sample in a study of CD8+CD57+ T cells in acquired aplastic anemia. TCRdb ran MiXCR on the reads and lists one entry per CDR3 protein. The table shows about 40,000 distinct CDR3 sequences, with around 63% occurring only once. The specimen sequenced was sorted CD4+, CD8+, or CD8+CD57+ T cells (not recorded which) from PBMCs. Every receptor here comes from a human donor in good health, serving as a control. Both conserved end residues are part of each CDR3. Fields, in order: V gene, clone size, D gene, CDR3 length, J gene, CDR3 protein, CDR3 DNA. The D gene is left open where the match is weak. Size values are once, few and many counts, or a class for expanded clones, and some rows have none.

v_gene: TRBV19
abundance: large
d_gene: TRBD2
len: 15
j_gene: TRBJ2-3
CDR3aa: CASSTSGDDEDTQYF
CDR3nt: TGTGCCAGTAGTACTAGCGGGGACGATGAAGATACGCAGTATTTT

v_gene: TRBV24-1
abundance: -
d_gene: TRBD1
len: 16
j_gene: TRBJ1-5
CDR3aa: CATSEDRGAGNQPQHF
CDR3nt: TGTGCCACCAGTGAGGACAGGGGCGCCGGGAATCAGCCCCAGCATTTT

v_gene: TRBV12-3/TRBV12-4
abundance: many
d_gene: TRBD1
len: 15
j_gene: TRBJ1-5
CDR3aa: CASSTRGQGNQPQHF
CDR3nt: TGTGCCAGCAGTACTAGGGGACAGGGGAATCAGCCCCAGCATTTT

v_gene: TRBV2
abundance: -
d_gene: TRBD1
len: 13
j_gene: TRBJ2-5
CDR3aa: CASRGDSQETQYF
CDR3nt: TGTGCCAGCAGGGGGGACAGCCAGGAGACCCAGTACTTC

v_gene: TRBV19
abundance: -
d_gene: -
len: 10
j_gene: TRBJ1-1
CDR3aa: CASSNREAFF
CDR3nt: TGTGCCAGTAGTAACAGGGAAGCTTTCTTT

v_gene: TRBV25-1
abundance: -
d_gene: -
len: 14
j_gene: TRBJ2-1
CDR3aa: CASSDPGRNNEQFF
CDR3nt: TGTGCCAGCAGTGACCCGGGACGGAACAATGAGCAGTTCTTC

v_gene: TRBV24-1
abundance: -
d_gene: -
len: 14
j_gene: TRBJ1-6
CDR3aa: CATGGRDTNSPLHF
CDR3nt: TGTGCCACCGGGGGCCGGGACACTAATTCACCCCTCCACTTT

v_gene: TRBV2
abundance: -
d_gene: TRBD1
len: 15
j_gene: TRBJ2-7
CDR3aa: CASSPPNEGAEEQHF
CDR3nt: TGTGCCAGCAGTCCGCCCAACGAGGGGGCGGAGGAGCAGCACTTC

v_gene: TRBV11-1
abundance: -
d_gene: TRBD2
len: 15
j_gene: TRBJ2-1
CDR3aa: CASSLSLAGYNEQFF
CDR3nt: TGTGCCAGCAGCTTATCGCTAGCGGGGTACAATGAGCAGTTCTTC

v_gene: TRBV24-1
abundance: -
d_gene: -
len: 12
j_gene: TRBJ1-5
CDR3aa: CATSATNQPQHF
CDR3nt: TGTGCCACCAGTGCCACGAATCAGCCCCAGCATTTT

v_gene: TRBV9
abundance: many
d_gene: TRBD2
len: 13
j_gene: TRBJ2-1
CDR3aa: CASGGTSGHEQFF
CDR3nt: TGTGCCAGCGGGGGGACTAGCGGGCATGAGCAGTTCTTC

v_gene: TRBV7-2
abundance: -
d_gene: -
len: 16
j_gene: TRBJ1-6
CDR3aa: CASSRRQTSYNSPLHF
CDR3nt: TGTGCCAGCAGCCGGAGACAGACCTCCTATAATTCACCCCTCCACTTT

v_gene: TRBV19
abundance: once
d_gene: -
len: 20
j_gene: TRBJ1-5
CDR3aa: CASSEEAKGRWEGVNQPQHF
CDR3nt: TGTGCCAGTTCAGAAGAGGCTAAAGGGAGGTGGGAAGGGGTGAATCAGCCCCAGCATTTT

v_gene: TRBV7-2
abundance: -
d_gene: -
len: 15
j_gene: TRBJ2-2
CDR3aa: CASSLDRRNTGELFF
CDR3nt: TGTGCCAGCAGCCTGGACCGTCGGAACACCGGGGAGCTGTTTTTT

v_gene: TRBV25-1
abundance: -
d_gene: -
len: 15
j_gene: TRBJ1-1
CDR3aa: CASSELGDMNTEAFF
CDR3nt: TGTGCCAGCAGTGAATTGGGGGACATGAACACTGAAGCTTTCTTT

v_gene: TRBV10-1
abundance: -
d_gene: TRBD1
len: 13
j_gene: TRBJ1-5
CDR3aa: CASEGGPDQPQHF
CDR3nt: TGCGCCAGTGAAGGGGGCCCCGATCAGCCCCAGCATTTT

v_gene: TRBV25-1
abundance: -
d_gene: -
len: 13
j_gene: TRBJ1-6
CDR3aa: CASSRAPTSPLHF
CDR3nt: TGTGCCAGCAGCAGGGCCCCAACTTCACCCCTCCACTTT

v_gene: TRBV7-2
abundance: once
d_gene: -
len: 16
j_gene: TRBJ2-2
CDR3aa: CASSLAGPPGTGELFF
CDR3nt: TGTGCCAGCAGCTTAGCTGGGCCCCCGGGCACCGGGGAGCTGTTTTTT

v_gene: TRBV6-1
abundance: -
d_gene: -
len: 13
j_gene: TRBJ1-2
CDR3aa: CASRRTEVYGYTF
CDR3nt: TGTGCCAGCAGAAGGACGGAGGTCTATGGCTACACCTTC

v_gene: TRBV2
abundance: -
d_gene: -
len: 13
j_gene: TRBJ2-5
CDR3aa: CASSDDSKETQYF
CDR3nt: TGTGCCAGCAGCGACGACAGTAAAGAGACCCAGTACTTC

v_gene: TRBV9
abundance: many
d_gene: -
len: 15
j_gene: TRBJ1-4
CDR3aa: CASSVGGQINEKLFF
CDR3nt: TGTGCCAGCAGCGTAGGCGGGCAGATTAATGAAAAACTGTTTTTT

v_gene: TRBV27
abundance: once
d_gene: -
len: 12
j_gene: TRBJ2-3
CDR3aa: CASSGGSDTQYF
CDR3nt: TGTGCCAGCAGTGGGGGCTCAGATACGCAGTATTTT

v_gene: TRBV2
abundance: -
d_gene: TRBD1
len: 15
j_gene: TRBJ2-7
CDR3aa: CASSGGTGGRYEQYF
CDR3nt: TGTGCCAGCAGTGGCGGGACAGGGGGCCGGTACGAGCAGTACTTC

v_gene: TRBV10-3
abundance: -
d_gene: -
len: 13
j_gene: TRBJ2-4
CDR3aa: CAASGTTLNIQYF
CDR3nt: TGTGCCGCTTCCGGGACCACCCTAAACATTCAGTACTTC

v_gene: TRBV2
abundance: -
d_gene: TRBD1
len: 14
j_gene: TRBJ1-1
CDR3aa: CASSAGQMNTEAFF
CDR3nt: TGTGCCAGCAGTGCGGGACAGATGAACACTGAAGCTTTCTTT

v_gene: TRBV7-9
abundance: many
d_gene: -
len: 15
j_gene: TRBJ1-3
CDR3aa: CASSLGRAGGNTIYF
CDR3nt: TGTGCCAGCAGCTTAGGGAGGGCCGGTGGAAACACCATATATTTT

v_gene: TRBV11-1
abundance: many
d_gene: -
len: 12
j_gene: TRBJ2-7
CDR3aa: CASSLAVGEQYF
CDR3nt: TGTGCCAGCAGCTTAGCGGTCGGGGAGCAGTACTTC

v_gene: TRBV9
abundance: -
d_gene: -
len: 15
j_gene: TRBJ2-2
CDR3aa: CASSVGAENTGELFF
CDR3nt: TGTGCCAGCAGCGTAGGCGCGGAGAACACCGGGGAGCTGTTTTTT

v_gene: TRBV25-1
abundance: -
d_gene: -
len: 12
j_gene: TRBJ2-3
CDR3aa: CASSFKPGPFYF
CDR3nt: TGTGCCAGCAGTTTCAAACCCGGTCCTTTCTATTTT

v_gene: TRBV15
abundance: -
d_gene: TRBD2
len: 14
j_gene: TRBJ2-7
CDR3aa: CATSIRLAGYEQYF
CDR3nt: TGTGCCACCAGCATACGACTAGCAGGTTACGAGCAGTACTTC

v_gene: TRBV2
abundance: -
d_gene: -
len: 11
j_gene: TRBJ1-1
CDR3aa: CASSQAKEAFF
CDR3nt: TGTGCCAGCAGCCAGGCGAAAGAAGCTTTCTTT

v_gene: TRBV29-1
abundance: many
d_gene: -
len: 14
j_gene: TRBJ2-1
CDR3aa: CSVGGGGGTEEQFF
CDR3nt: TGCAGCGTTGGGGGGGGGGGGGGCACAGAGGAGCAGTTCTTC

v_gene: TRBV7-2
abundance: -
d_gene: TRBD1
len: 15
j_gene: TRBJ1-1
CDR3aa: CASSGNRGMNTEAFF
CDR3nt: TGTGCCAGCAGCGGAAACAGGGGGATGAACACTGAAGCTTTCTTT

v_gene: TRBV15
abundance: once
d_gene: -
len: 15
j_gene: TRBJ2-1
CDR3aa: CATSRDLTSTYEQFF
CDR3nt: TGTGCCACCAGCAGAGATTTGACCAGCACCTATGAGCAGTTCTTC

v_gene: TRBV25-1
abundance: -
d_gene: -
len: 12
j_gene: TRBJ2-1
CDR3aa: CASSAPPNEQFF
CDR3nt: TGTGCCAGCAGTGCCCCGCCTAATGAGCAGTTCTTC

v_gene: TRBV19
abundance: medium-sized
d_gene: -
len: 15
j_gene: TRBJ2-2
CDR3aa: CASRYGVMGTGELFF
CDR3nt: TGTGCCAGTAGATACGGGGTAATGGGCACCGGGGAGCTGTTTTTT

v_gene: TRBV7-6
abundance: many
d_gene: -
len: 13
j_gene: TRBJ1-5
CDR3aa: CASSQFMNQPQHF
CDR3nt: TGTGCCAGCAGCCAGTTTATGAATCAGCCCCAGCATTTT

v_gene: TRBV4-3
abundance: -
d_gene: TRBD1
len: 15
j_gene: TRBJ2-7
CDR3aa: CASSPSSQGAYEQYF
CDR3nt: TGCGCCAGCAGCCCCTCATCTCAGGGGGCCTACGAGCAGTACTTC

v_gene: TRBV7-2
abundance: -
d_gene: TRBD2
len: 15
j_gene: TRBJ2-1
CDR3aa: CASSLGLAGDNEQFF
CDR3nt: TGTGCCAGCAGCTTAGGGCTAGCGGGAGACAATGAGCAGTTCTTC

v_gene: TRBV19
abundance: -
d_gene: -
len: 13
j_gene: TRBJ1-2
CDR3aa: CASSGGINYGYTF
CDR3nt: TGTGCCAGTAGTGGGGGAATTAACTATGGCTACACCTTC

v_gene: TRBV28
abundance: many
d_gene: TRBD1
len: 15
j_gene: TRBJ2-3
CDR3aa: CASSLPLTGGDTQYF
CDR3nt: TGTGCCAGCAGTTTACCCCTAACAGGGGGAGATACGCAGTATTTT

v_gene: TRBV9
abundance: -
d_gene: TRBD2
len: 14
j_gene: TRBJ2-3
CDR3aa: CASSGSGEGDTQYF
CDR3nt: TGTGCCAGCAGCGGTAGCGGGGAAGGAGATACGCAGTATTTT

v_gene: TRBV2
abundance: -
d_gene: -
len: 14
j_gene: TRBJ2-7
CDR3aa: CASSSAGTPYEQYF
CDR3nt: TGTGCCAGCAGTTCCGCGGGCACCCCCTACGAGCAGTACTTC

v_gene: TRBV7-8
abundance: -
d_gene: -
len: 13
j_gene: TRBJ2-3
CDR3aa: CASTQVGTQTQYF
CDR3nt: TGTGCCAGCACCCAGGTGGGGACTCAAACGCAGTATTTT

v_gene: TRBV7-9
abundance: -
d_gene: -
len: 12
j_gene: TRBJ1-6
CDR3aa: CASSNNNSPLHF
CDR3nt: TGTGCCAGCAGCAATAATAATTCACCCCTCCACTTT

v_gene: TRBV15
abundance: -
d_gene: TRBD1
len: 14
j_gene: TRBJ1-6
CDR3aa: CATSRDRGDSPLHF
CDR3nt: TGTGCCACCAGCAGGGACAGGGGGGATTCACCCCTCCACTTT

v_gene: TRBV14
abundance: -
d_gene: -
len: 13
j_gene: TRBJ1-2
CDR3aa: CASGQYIHYGCTF
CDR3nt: -

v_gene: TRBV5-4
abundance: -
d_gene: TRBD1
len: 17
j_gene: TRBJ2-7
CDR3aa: CASSLGTGVLYPYEQYF
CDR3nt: TGTGCCAGCAGCTTAGGGACAGGGGTCCTTTACCCCTACGAGCAGTACTTC

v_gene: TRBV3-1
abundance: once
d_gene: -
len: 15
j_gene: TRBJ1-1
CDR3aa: CASSQEWGGNTEAFF
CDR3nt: TGTGCCAGCAGCCAAGAGTGGGGAGGGAACACTGAAGCTTTCTTT

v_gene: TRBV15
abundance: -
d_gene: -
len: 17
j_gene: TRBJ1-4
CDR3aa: CATSRVRVGIIGEKLFF
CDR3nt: TGTGCCACCAGCAGAGTTCGCGTGGGAATCATAGGTGAAAAACTGTTTTTT

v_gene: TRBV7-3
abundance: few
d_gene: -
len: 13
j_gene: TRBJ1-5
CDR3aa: CASSLGRGQPQHF
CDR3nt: TGTGCCAGCAGCTTGGGAAGAGGACAGCCCCAGCATTTT

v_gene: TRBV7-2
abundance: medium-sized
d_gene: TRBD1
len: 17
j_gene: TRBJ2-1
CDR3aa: CASSLGPRDRVYNEQFF
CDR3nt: TGTGCCAGCAGCTTAGGGCCTCGGGACAGGGTATACAATGAGCAGTTCTTC

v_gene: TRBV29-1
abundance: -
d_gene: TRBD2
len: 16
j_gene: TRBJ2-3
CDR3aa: CSVEASTSGGRDTQYF
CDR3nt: TGCAGCGTTGAAGCCTCGACTAGCGGGGGACGGGATACGCAGTATTTT

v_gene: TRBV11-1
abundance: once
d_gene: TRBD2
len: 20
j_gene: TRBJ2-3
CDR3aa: CASSLALGLAGGGVGDTQYF
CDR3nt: TGTGCCAGCAGCTTAGCGTTGGGACTAGCGGGAGGCGGGGTCGGAGATACGCAGTATTTT

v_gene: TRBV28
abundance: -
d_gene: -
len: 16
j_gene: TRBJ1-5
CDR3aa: CASSLASSTSNQPQHF
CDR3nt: TGTGCCAGCAGTTTAGCGTCGTCTACAAGCAATCAGCCCCAGCATTTT